The rows below give T cell receptor beta chains drawn from one sample of a study of human T cells and chemical hapten exposure. TCRdb re-derived calls from the reads in MiXCR, one entry per CDR3 protein. The sample includes 95,000 to 150,000 distinct CDR3 sequences, over 7% of them seen just once. Material: whole blood. The source is a human donor in good health. Some clones in this sample may be carry-over from other donors' samples. CDR3s include the opening cysteine and the closing phenylalanine or tryptophan. A D gene is named only where the DNA matches it firmly. Some rows have no size entry. The others give once, few or many, or a class for an expanded clone.

V gene: TRBV10-3
J gene: TRBJ2-1
D gene: -
clone size: many
CDR3 DNA: TGTGCCGTCCGAAAAGGGGACATTTTGGGAGATGAGCAGTTCTTC
CDR3 protein: CAVRKGDILGDEQFF

V gene: TRBV19
J gene: TRBJ1-6
D gene: TRBD1
clone size: few
CDR3 DNA: TGTGCCAGTAGTCCCTGGACAGGAAATTCACCCCTCCACTTT
CDR3 protein: CASSPWTGNSPLHF

V gene: TRBV7-2
J gene: TRBJ2-1
D gene: TRBD2
clone size: few
CDR3 DNA: TGTGCCAGCAGCTCCCGAAGCAGCGGGGGGTACAATGAGCAGTTCTTC
CDR3 protein: CASSSRSSGGYNEQFF

V gene: TRBV6-5
J gene: TRBJ2-7
D gene: TRBD1
clone size: many
CDR3 DNA: TGTGCCAGCAGTCAAGGGACAGGGCAGTACTTC
CDR3 protein: CASSQGTGQYF

V gene: TRBV3-1
J gene: TRBJ1-3
D gene: -
clone size: many
CDR3 DNA: TGTGCCAGCAGCCGAATAGGGTCCGGACTTGGAAACACCATATATTTT
CDR3 protein: CASSRIGSGLGNTIYF

V gene: TRBV6-2/TRBV6-3
J gene: TRBJ2-3
D gene: TRBD2
clone size: -
CDR3 DNA: TGTGCCAGCCATGGACTAGTCACAGATACGCAGTATTTT
CDR3 protein: CASHGLVTDTQYF

V gene: TRBV5-1
J gene: TRBJ1-2
D gene: -
clone size: -
CDR3 DNA: TGCGCCAGCAGCTCTTATGGCCAGGGGACTGGCTACACCTTC
CDR3 protein: CASSSYGQGTGYTF

V gene: TRBV5-5
J gene: TRBJ2-7
D gene: TRBD1
clone size: few
CDR3 DNA: TGTGCCAGCAGCACTCGGTCTACCGGGACAGACTACGAGCAGTACTTC
CDR3 protein: CASSTRSTGTDYEQYF

V gene: TRBV12-5
J gene: TRBJ2-7
D gene: TRBD2
clone size: -
CDR3 DNA: TGTGCTAGTGGTTTGCCAGCGGGGTACGAGCAGTACTTC
CDR3 protein: CASGLPAGYEQYF

V gene: TRBV9
J gene: TRBJ2-3
D gene: TRBD2
clone size: -
CDR3 DNA: TGTGCCAGCAGCGTCCAGGGTAGCGGGGGGGCCACAGATACGCAGTATTTT
CDR3 protein: CASSVQGSGGATDTQYF

V gene: TRBV27
J gene: TRBJ2-1
D gene: -
clone size: -
CDR3 DNA: TGTGCCAGCAGTAAGGGCGAGATCGATGAGCAGTTCTTC
CDR3 protein: CASSKGEIDEQFF

V gene: TRBV6-6
J gene: TRBJ1-3
D gene: -
clone size: many
CDR3 DNA: TGTGCCAGCAGTTACGACAGTGTCTCTGGAAACACCATATATTTT
CDR3 protein: CASSYDSVSGNTIYF

V gene: TRBV10-3
J gene: TRBJ1-2
D gene: -
clone size: many
CDR3 DNA: TGTGCCATCAGTGGCGGGAACTCAATCTATGGCTACACCTTC
CDR3 protein: CAISGGNSIYGYTF

V gene: TRBV4-1
J gene: TRBJ2-1
D gene: -
clone size: -
CDR3 DNA: TGCGCCAGCAGCCAAGACCCAGGGGTCTCCTACAATGAGCAGTTCTTC
CDR3 protein: CASSQDPGVSYNEQFF

V gene: TRBV29-1
J gene: TRBJ2-5
D gene: TRBD2
clone size: -
CDR3 DNA: TGCAGCGTCGGGACTAGCGGGGGGGCGGGAGAGACCCAGTACTTC
CDR3 protein: CSVGTSGGAGETQYF

V gene: TRBV4-1
J gene: TRBJ1-5
D gene: -
clone size: few
CDR3 DNA: TGCGCCAGCAGCCAGCGTACCCCTAGCAATCAGCCCCAGCATTTT
CDR3 protein: CASSQRTPSNQPQHF

V gene: TRBV6-5
J gene: TRBJ2-7
D gene: -
clone size: -
CDR3 DNA: TGTGCCAGCAGACTCGGACACATCTCCTACGAGCAGTACTTC
CDR3 protein: CASRLGHISYEQYF

V gene: TRBV4-1
J gene: TRBJ1-5
D gene: TRBD1
clone size: few
CDR3 DNA: TGCGCCAGCAGCCAAGAAGAGGACAGGACTCAGCCCCAGCATTTT
CDR3 protein: CASSQEEDRTQPQHF

V gene: TRBV5-1
J gene: TRBJ2-3
D gene: TRBD1
clone size: many
CDR3 DNA: TGCGCCAGCAGCTTGGAGGGACAGGGAGCAGATACGCAGTATTTT
CDR3 protein: CASSLEGQGADTQYF

V gene: TRBV20-1
J gene: TRBJ2-7
D gene: TRBD2
clone size: few
CDR3 DNA: TGCAGTGCTAGAGTACCTAGCGGGGGATTCTTGGACGAGCAGTACTTC
CDR3 protein: CSARVPSGGFLDEQYF

V gene: TRBV7-9
J gene: TRBJ2-7
D gene: TRBD1
clone size: many
CDR3 DNA: TGTGCCAGCAGCTTACAGGGACAGGGAAACGAGCAGTACTTC
CDR3 protein: CASSLQGQGNEQYF

V gene: TRBV7-2
J gene: TRBJ2-7
D gene: -
clone size: -
CDR3 DNA: TGTGCCAGCAGCTTAGGTTCGCGGGGTTCGTGGGAGCAGTACTTC
CDR3 protein: CASSLGSRGSWEQYF

V gene: TRBV7-9
J gene: TRBJ2-7
D gene: TRBD2
clone size: many
CDR3 DNA: TGTGCCAGCAGCTTAGTCCGCCCGGGAGGGGCCAACTACGAGCAGTACTTC
CDR3 protein: CASSLVRPGGANYEQYF